These T cell receptor beta chains were read from a single sample in a study of shared clonotypes between healthy human individuals. The method was immunoSEQ multiplex PCR; TCRdb's version includes in-frame clones alone and lacks a portion of them. Of roughly 2 million clones in the sample, approximately 94% were seen once. Sequencing was performed on naive CD8+ T cells sorted from blood. The receptors were gathered from a man aged 18 to 30 in good health. CDR3s leave out the opening cysteine and the closing phenylalanine or tryptophan. Only some rows state a clone size, as once, few, many or a class for expanded clones.

clone size,V gene,J gene,CDR3 protein
once,TRBV5-3,TRBJ2-1,ARSTFSGPSYNEQF
once,TRBV6-5,TRBJ2-5,ASSYSVGGETQY
-,TRBV10-3,TRBJ1-1,AISWDGMSTEAF
-,TRBV10-3,TRBJ2-7,AISGGTPGEEQY
-,TRBV2,TRBJ1-2,ASRSEGANYGYT
-,TRBV19,TRBJ1-2,ATGDIGNGYT
few,TRBV5-4,TRBJ2-7,ASSNRDNPYEQY
-,TRBV6-1,TRBJ1-2,ASSERRGLWGYT
-,TRBV11-2,TRBJ2-7,ASSVDISYEQY
-,TRBV27,TRBJ2-2,ASSLVGDTGELF
-,TRBV9,TRBJ1-2,ASSDNGMDSGYT
-,TRBV30,TRBJ1-4,AWSVWAGTNEKLF
-,TRBV9,TRBJ2-7,ASSAAADSSYEQY
-,TRBV30,TRBJ2-2,AWSPTGGLPGELF
-,TRBV9,TRBJ2-3,ASSVNQDTQY
once,TRBV15,TRBJ2-3,ATSRGRMGLADTDTQY
-,TRBV27,TRBJ1-4,ASSSGQGVEKLF
-,TRBV28,TRBJ2-7,ASSLGPGSSYEQY